This T cell receptor (beta chain) came from a study of shared clonotypes between healthy human individuals. On the study more broadly: Per-donor plates numbered three CD4 naive, three CD4 memory, two CD8 naive and one CD8 memory.

Naive CD8 cells comprised CD45RO-negative, CCR7-positively selected cells, excluding terminally differentiated effector memory CD45RA+ cells. TCRdb keeps only in-frame clones here, not all; method: immunoSEQ multiplex PCR. The table shows approximately 740,000 clones, with 85% to 95% occurring only once. The sequencing input was naive CD8+ T cells sorted from blood. This clonotype originated in a man aged 25-40 years in good health.

The CDR3 loop reads CASSEISTGGSSYEQYF. The DNA of the CDR3 is TGTGCCAGCAGTGAAATCTCGACAGGGGGGAGCTCCTACGAGCAGTACTTC. The chain employs TRBV2 and TRBJ2-7, with TRBD1 matching 9 bases. The CDR3 covers 17 residues. Trimming at V came to 2 bases and at J to 0 bases, leaving 8 bases not matched to a gene. The V gene's germline CDR1 is SNHLY and CDR2 FYNNEI. Combining the CDR3 with reference TRBV2 and TRBJ2-7 gives the whole variable domain EPEVTQTPSHQVTQMGQEVILRCVPISNHLYFYWYRQILGQKVEFLVSFYNNEISEKSEIFDDQFSVERPDGSNFTLKIRSTKLEDSAMYFCASSEISTGGSSYEQYFGPGTRLTVT.